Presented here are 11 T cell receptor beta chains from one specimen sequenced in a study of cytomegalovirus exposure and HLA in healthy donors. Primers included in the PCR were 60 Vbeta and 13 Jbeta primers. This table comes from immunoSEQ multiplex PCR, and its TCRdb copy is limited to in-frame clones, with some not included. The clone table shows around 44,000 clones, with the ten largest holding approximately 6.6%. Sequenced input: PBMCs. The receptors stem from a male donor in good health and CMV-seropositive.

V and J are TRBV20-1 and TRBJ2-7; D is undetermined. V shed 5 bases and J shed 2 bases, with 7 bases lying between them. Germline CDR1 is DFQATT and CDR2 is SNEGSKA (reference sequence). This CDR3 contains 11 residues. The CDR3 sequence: CSAADTYEQYF. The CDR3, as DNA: TGCAGTGCTGCCGACACCTACGAGCAGTACTTC.

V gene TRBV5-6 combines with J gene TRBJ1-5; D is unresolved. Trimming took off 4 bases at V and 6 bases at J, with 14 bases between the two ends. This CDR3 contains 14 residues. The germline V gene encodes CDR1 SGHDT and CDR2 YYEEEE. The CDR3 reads CASSQYVEAQPQHF. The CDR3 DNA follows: TGTGCCAGCAGCCAATACGTTGAGGCTCAGCCCCAGCATTTT.

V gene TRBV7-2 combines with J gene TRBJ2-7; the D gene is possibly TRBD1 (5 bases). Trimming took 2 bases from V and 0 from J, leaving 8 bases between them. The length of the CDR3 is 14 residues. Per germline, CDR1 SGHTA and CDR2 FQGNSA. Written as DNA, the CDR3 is TGTGCCAGCAGCTTATTCGACAGCTCCTACGAGCAGTACTTC. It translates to CASSLFDSSYEQYF.

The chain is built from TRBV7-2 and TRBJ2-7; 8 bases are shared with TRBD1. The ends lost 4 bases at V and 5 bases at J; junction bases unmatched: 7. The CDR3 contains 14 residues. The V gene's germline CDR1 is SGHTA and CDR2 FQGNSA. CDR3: CASSWGQAVDEQYF. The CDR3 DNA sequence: TGTGCCAGCAGCTGGGGACAGGCCGTCGACGAGCAGTACTTC.

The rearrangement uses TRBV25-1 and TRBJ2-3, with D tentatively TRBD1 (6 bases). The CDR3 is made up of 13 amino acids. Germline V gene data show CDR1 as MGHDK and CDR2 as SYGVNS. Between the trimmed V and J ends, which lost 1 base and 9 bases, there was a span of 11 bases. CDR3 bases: TGTGCCAGCAGTGAATTTCAACAGGGCACGCAGTATTTT. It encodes CASSEFQQGTQYF. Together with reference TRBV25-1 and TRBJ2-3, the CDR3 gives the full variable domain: EADIYQTPRYLVIGTGKKITLECSQTMGHDKMYWYQQDPGMELHLIHYSYGVNSTEKGDLSSESTVSRIRTEHFPLTLESARPSHTSQYLCASSEFQQGTQYFGPGTRLTVL.

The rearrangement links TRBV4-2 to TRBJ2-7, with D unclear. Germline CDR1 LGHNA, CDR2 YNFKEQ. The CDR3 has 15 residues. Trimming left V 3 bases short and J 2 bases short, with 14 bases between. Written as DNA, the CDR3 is TGTGCCAGCAGCCATGCCCCCACGGGTACCTACGAGCAGTACTTC. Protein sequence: CASSHAPTGTYEQYF.

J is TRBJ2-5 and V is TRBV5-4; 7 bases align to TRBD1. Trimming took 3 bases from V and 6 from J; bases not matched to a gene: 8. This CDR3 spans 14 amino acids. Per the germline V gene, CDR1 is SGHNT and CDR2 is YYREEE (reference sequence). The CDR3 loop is CASSSRDSGQTQYF. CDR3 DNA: TGTGCCAGCAGCTCCCGGGACAGCGGACAGACCCAGTACTTC.

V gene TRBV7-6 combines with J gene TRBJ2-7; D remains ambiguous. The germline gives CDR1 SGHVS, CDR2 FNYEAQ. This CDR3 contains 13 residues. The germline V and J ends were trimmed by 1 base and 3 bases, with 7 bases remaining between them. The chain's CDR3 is CASSLGQNYEQYF. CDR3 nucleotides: TGTGCCAGCAGCTTAGGGCAGAACTACGAGCAGTACTTC.

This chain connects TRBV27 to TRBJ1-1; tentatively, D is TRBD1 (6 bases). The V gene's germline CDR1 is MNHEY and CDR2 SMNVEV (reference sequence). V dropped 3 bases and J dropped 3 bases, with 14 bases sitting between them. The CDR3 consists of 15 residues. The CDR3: CASSFQGQSYTEAFF. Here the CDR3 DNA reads TGTGCCAGCAGTTTCCAAGGACAGTCGTACACTGAAGCTTTCTTT.

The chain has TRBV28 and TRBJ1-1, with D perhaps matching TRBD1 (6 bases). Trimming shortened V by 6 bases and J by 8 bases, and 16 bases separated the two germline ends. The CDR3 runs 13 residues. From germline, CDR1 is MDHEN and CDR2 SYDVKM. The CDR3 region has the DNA TGTGCCAGCAGCCAGACAGGCCTGTTGGAAGCTTTCTTT. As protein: CASSQTGLLEAFF.

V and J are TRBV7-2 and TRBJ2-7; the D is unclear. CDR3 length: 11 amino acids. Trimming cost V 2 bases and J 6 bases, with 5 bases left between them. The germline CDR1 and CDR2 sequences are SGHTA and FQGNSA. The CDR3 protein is CASSLSSEQYF. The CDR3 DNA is TGTGCCAGCAGCTTATCGTCCGAGCAGTACTTC.